This T cell receptor beta chain was found in a study of CD8+CD57+ T cells in acquired aplastic anemia. Study as a whole: Sorted CD4+ and CD8+ cells gave an average of approximately 3 ug of DNA. Study-level points and caveats: Between patients and controls, CD8+ Simpson's diversity did not vary significantly. Comparison of patients with controls identified approximately 28 shared CD8+ CDR3 sequences.

A word on this clonotype: Antigen: not known.

CDR1 LNHDA and CDR2 SQIVND come from the germline V gene (reference sequence). The V gene lost 7 bases and the J gene lost 0 bases, with 10 bases spanning the gap. The CDR3 covers 15 residues. Those patients picked for sequencing had displayed CD8+CD57+ cell expansion on flow cytometry. Each patient carried a diagnosis of severe acquired aplastic anemia. Genomic DNA, serving as template, underwent TCR beta VDJ and CDR3 profiling. TCRdb redid the calling of the reads with MiXCR, one entry per CDR3 protein. The profile covers roughly 220,000 distinct CDR3 sequences, with 60% to 80% appearing a single time and roughly 64% taken by the ten largest.

V and J are TRBV19 and TRBJ2-6; D not certain. Sequencing input: sorted CD4+, CD8+, or CD8+CD57+ T cells (not recorded which) from PBMCs. This sequence originates from a human donor with aplastic anemia. CDR3 nucleotides: TGTGCCAGTACCTATCTTTCCTCTGGGGCCAACGTCCTGACTTTC. Amino acids: CASTYLSSGANVLTF.